A single sample gave rise to the 27 T cell receptor beta chains below, sequenced in a study of T cell responses to AZD1222 COVID-19 vaccine (dated by TCRdb to the early 2020s). Receptor amplification or capture employed the immunoSEQ multiplex PCR assay. In its TCRdb copy, this immuneACCESS table keeps in-frame sequences only and misses some clones. Where compared with another copy, unresolved V genes explain less than half of these, and the others have no known cause. The sample contains around 200,000 clones, 90% to 95% of them found a single time. The ten largest clones capture under 2% of the sample. The intended sense of this specimen's time point label: about 28 days (+/-7) after the second vaccine dose. Sample: peripheral blood, taken 28 days after the second AZD1222 dose. These receptors all come from an adult who received the AZD1222 COVID-19 vaccine.

This chain connects TRBV3-1 (or the pseudogene TRBV3-2) to TRBJ1-2; D gene unclear. Between the trimmed V and J ends, which lost 0 bases and 3 bases, there was a span of 11 bases. This CDR3 has 15 residues. Germline V gene lookup returns CDR1 LGHDT and CDR2 YNNKEL (reference sequence). CDR3 DNA: TGTGCCAGCAGCCAAGATCGGGCGGGAGACTATGGCTACACCTTC. Protein: CASSQDRAGDYGYTF.

This clone appeared a single time. The chain employs TRBV3-1 (or the pseudogene TRBV3-2) and TRBJ2-2; TRBD2 is a possible D gene (7 bases). The germline CDR1 and CDR2 sequences are LGHDT and YNNKEL (reference sequence). Trimming took off 4 bases at V and 4 bases at J, with 10 bases between the two ends. This CDR3 contains 14 residues. CDR3: CASSRRGGTGELFF. As DNA, the CDR3 is TGTGCCAGCAGCCGTAGGGGGGGCACCGGGGAGCTGTTTTTT.

V gene TRBV5-4 combines with J gene TRBJ2-3; D is undetermined. This CDR3 comprises 13 residues. V was trimmed by 8 bases and J by 0 bases, leaving 10 bases between them. Germline CDR1 is SGHNT and CDR2 is YYREEE (reference sequence). In nucleotides, the CDR3 is TGTGCCAGAGCTGGGCGGAGCACAGATACGCAGTATTTT. Its translation: CARAGRSTDTQYF.

This chain joins TRBV3-1 (or the pseudogene TRBV3-2) and TRBJ2-4; 7 bases match TRBD1. The CDR3 contains 18 residues. The germline V gene encodes CDR1 LGHDT and CDR2 YNNKEL (reference sequence). V trimming: 1 base; J trimming: 3 bases; junction bases outside the gene matches: 12. The CDR3 coding sequence is TGTGCCAGCAGCCAAGGACGGACAGGACTGAACAACAAAAACATTCAGTACTTC. Protein sequence: CASSQGRTGLNNKNIQYF.

The chain uses TRBV28 and TRBJ2-7, with 11 bases identical to TRBD2. The CDR3 totals 16 residues. CDR1 MDHEN and CDR2 SYDVKM come from the germline V gene. V dropped 6 bases and J dropped 3; count of bases not matched to a gene: 10. The CDR3 DNA sequence: TGTGCCAGCAGGGGAAAACTAGCGGGAGAAGGCTACGAGCAGTACTTC. It yields the protein CASRGKLAGEGYEQYF.

The V call is TRBV18, the J call TRBJ2-3, with TRBD1 matching over 7 bases. CDR3 length: 17 residues. V lost 2 bases, J lost 4 bases, and 12 bases stayed unmatched. Germline V gene lookup returns CDR1 KGHSH and CDR2 LQKENI. The DNA for the CDR3 is TGTGCCAGCTCACCAATTAGTTCGAGGGGGCGGGCAGATACGCAGTATTTT. Protein product: CASSPISSRGRADTQYF.

This clone was seen a single time. The chain couples TRBV27 to TRBJ1-6; D possibly corresponds to TRBD1 (5 bases). The CDR3 covers 14 residues. With 1 base removed from V and 7 bases from J, the gap between germline ends came to 8 bases. Germline CDR1 reads MNHEY; CDR2 reads SMNVEV (reference sequence). CDR3 DNA: TGTGCCAGCAGTTTATGGGGGGAGAATTCACCCCTCCACTTT. Its protein is CASSLWGENSPLHF.

V gene TRBV5-1 combines with J gene TRBJ2-1, with TRBD1 matching over 8 bases. CDR3 length: 13 amino acids. The germline CDR1 and CDR2 sequences are SGHRS and YFSETQ. Losses at the gene ends were 0 bases for V and 14 bases for J; bases not matched to a gene: 7. Written as DNA, the CDR3 is TGCGCCAGCAGCTTGGCTAGGGACAGGCAGAAGTTCTTC. Amino acids: CASSLARDRQKFF.

The CDR3 DNA follows: TGTGCCAGCAGTTCCTACAGGGGAAGCGAGCAGTACTTC. Its protein product is CASSSYRGSEQYF. The rearrangement links TRBV27 to TRBJ2-7; TRBD1 matches at 7 bases. Germline lookup yields CDR1 MNHEY and CDR2 SMNVEV (reference sequence). The CDR3 runs 13 residues. The V segment lost 4 bases and the J segment 6 bases; nucleotides outside the gene matches: 6.

The chain has TRBV28 and TRBJ1-4; tentatively, D is TRBD1 (5 bases). This CDR3 spans 16 amino acids. Germline V gene lookup returns CDR1 MDHEN and CDR2 SYDVKM. V was shortened by 7 bases and J by 8 bases, with 23 bases between the two germline ends. The CDR3 loop reads CASNTKQAEGGEKLFF. The CDR3 bases are TGTGCCAGCAATACAAAACAGGCGGAGGGTGGAGAAAAACTGTTTTTT.

The J gene is TRBJ1-1, the V gene TRBV12-5; no definite D call. This CDR3 contains 12 residues. Per germline, CDR1 LGHNT and CDR2 FRNRAP. V shed 0 bases and J shed 11 bases, with 10 bases lying between them. The CDR3 sequence is CASGLVLGSAFF. CDR3 nucleotide sequence: TGTGCTAGTGGTTTGGTACTGGGGTCCGCTTTCTTT.

The V call is TRBV5-8, the J call TRBJ1-6; D may be TRBD1 (5 bases). The CDR3 has 15 residues. Trimming stripped 7 bases from V and 4 bases from J, with 15 bases between. Germline loops: CDR1 SGHTS, CDR2 YDEGEE. This CDR3 is CASPKGLLYNSPLHF. As DNA, the CDR3 is TGTGCCAGCCCTAAGGGACTTCTATATAATTCACCCCTCCACTTT.

This chain joins TRBV10-3 and TRBJ2-3; 13 bases fit TRBD2. After removal of 0 bases from V and 6 bases from J, the junction contained 9 bases not matched to a gene. This CDR3 is built from 18 residues. CDR1 is ENHRY and CDR2 is SYGVKD in the germline V gene. The CDR3 region is CAISESRTSGSPPDTQYF. For the CDR3, the DNA is TGTGCCATCAGTGAGTCGCGGACTAGCGGGAGCCCCCCCGATACGCAGTATTTT.

This sequence joins TRBV11-3 and TRBJ1-1; 8 bases align to TRBD1. This CDR3 comprises 14 residues. V lost 1 base to trimming and J lost 4 bases; unmatched junction nucleotides: 2. The V gene's germline CDR1 is SGHNT and CDR2 YENEEA. CDR3: CASSLGGQGTEAFF. The CDR3 DNA reads as TGTGCCAGCAGCTTAGGCGGACAGGGCACTGAAGCTTTCTTT.

The chain combines TRBV3-1 (or the pseudogene TRBV3-2) with TRBJ2-2, with D possibly TRBD2 on 5 matching bases. Per the germline V gene, CDR1 is LGHDT and CDR2 is YNNKEL (reference sequence). The CDR3 has 15 residues. Between the trimmed V and J ends, which lost 4 bases and 0 bases, there was a span of 9 bases. In DNA form, the CDR3 reads TGTGCCAGCAGCCCAACTAGTACGAACACCGGGGAGCTGTTTTTT. Residues: CASSPTSTNTGELFF.

The chain joins TRBV13 to TRBJ2-1; 10 bases are a match to TRBD2. CDR1 is PRHDT and CDR2 is FYEKMQ in the germline V gene (reference sequence). The CDR3 length is 18 residues. After removal of 1 base from V and 3 bases from J, the junction contained 9 bases not matched to a gene. CDR3 sequence reads: CASSLAIYGTSDYNEQFF. The CDR3 DNA follows: TGTGCCAGCAGCTTAGCCATCTATGGGACTAGCGACTACAATGAGCAGTTCTTC.

This clone appeared a single time. The V and J genes are TRBV5-4 and TRBJ2-4; D may be TRBD1 or TRBD2 (6 bases each). The germline V gene has CDR1 SGHNT and CDR2 YYREEE (reference sequence). Trimming pared 3 bases from V and 12 bases from J, leaving 22 bases between. This CDR3 has 15 amino acids. CDR3 protein: CASSSTSSAGGGQYF. DNA of the CDR3: TGTGCCAGCAGCTCAACTAGTTCCGCCGGAGGGGGTCAGTACTTC.

The V and J genes are TRBV19 and TRBJ1-5; possible D gene TRBD1, 6 bases. V gave up 5 bases and J gave up 7 bases, with 15 bases separating them. Looked up from germline, CDR1 is LNHDA and CDR2 is SQIVND (reference sequence). There are 14 residues in the CDR3. The CDR3 region is CASSVTGYNQPQHF. The CDR3 DNA follows: TGTGCCAGTAGTGTTACAGGGTACAACCAGCCCCAGCATTTT.

The J gene is TRBJ1-5, the V gene TRBV5-8, with TRBD1 as a possible D gene (5 bases). The CDR3 is 15 residues long. CDR1 is SGHTS and CDR2 is YDEGEE in the germline V gene. Trimming shortened V by 4 bases and J by 7 bases, and 18 bases separated the two germline ends. CDR3 loop: CASSQLRGSGQPQHF. CDR3 in DNA: TGTGCCAGCAGCCAATTACGGGGGTCGGGGCAGCCCCAGCATTTT. The variable domain in full, completed from reference TRBV5-8 and TRBJ1-5, reads EAGVTQSPTHLIKTRGQQATLRCSPISGHTSVYWYQQALGLGLQFLLWYDEGEERNRGNFPPRFSGRQFPNYSSELNVNALELEDSALYLCASSQLRGSGQPQHFGDGTRLSIL.

CDR3 in amino acids: CSVTWTGRGYEQYF. Here the CDR3 DNA reads TGCAGCGTTACCTGGACAGGGAGGGGGTACGAGCAGTACTTC. The chain recombines TRBV29-1 with TRBJ2-7; D may be TRBD1 (8 bases). In germline, CDR1 is SQVTM, CDR2 ANQGSEA. Deletions cut 5 bases from V and 4 bases from J, with 18 bases between. This CDR3 is 14 amino acids long.

This chain links TRBV25-1 with TRBJ1-1; no definite D call. Germline assignment: CDR1 MGHDK and CDR2 SYGVNS. This CDR3 comprises 13 residues. Trimming took off 4 bases at V and 1 base at J, with 7 bases between the two ends. Written as DNA, the CDR3 is TGTGCCAGCAGTGGAATTGGGAACACTGAAGCTTTCTTT. Its protein is CASSGIGNTEAFF. The variable domain in full, completed from reference TRBV25-1 and TRBJ1-1, reads EADIYQTPRYLVIGTGKKITLECSQTMGHDKMYWYQQDPGMELHLIHYSYGVNSTEKGDLSSESTVSRIRTEHFPLTLESARPSHTSQYLCASSGIGNTEAFFGQGTRLTVV.

The rearrangement links TRBV10-2 to TRBJ1-1, with D maybe TRBD1 (5 bases). Germline lookup yields CDR1 WSHSY and CDR2 SAAADI. V lost 2 bases to trimming and J lost 1 base, with 5 bases between them. The CDR3 length is 13 residues. CDR3 sequence (DNA): TGCGCCAGCAGTGAGACAGGGAACACTGAAGCTTTCTTT. It specifies CASSETGNTEAFF.

V and J are TRBV30 and TRBJ2-7; D tentatively reads TRBD1 or TRBD2 (5 bases each). CDR3 size: 13 residues. Germline CDR1 GTSNPN, CDR2 SVGIG (reference sequence). V was trimmed by 1 base and J by 3 bases, leaving 10 bases between them. CDR3 bases: TGTGCCTGGAGTGCGGGACGGAACTACGAGCAGTACTTC. Its protein is CAWSAGRNYEQYF. Based on the CDR3 plus reference TRBV30 and TRBJ2-7, the full variable domain is SQTIHQWPATLVQPVGSPLSLECTVEGTSNPNLYWYRQAAGRGLQLLFYSVGIGQISSEVPQNLSASRPQDRQFILSSKKLLLSDSGFYLCAWSAGRNYEQYFGPGTRLTVT.

The chain carries TRBV6-2 or TRBV6-3 and TRBJ2-7; D might be TRBD2 (5 bases). This CDR3 is built from 14 residues. Germline V gene sequence: CDR1 MNHEY, CDR2 SVGEGT. V lost 6 bases and J lost 7, with 19 bases in between. The CDR3 is CASSPLVGRGEQYF. As DNA, the CDR3 is TGTGCCAGCAGCCCCCTGGTAGGGCGAGGGGAGCAGTACTTC.

The chain joins TRBV7-9 to TRBJ1-3; TRBD1 matches at 10 bases. Trimming took 3 bases from V and 2 from J; bases not matched to a gene: 10. This CDR3 is built from 18 residues. The germline gives CDR1 SEHNR, CDR2 FQNEAQ (reference sequence). The CDR3 DNA reads TGTGCCAGCAGCTTGGAAAGGGACAGGGGTTCGCCTGGAAACACCATATATTTT. Amino acid sequence: CASSLERDRGSPGNTIYF.

This chain links TRBV6-2 or TRBV6-3 with TRBJ2-1, with a tentative D call TRBD2 (5 bases). The CDR3 consists of 15 residues. Deletions cut 6 bases from V and 1 base from J, with 13 bases between. The germline V gene has CDR1 MNHEY and CDR2 SVGEGT. In DNA, the CDR3 is TGTGCCAGCAGCCAATCGCGGGTGTCCTACAATGAGCAGTTCTTC. Its translation is CASSQSRVSYNEQFF.

The chain has TRBV29-1 and TRBJ2-2; no reliable D call. The V and J ends lost 7 bases and 7 bases respectively, with 7 bases between them. This CDR3 comprises 10 residues. The germline CDR1 and CDR2 sequences are SQVTM and ANQGSEA. This chain's CDR3 is CSAKDGELFF. Written as DNA, the CDR3 is TGCAGCGCTAAAGACGGGGAGCTGTTTTTT.